The rows below give T cell receptor beta chains drawn from one sample of a study of CD8+ T cells in alopecia areata. Profiling relied on immunoSEQ multiplex PCR, and the TCRdb table lists in-frame clones only, not all of them. The sample includes roughly 250,000 clones, 45% to 70% seen only once; the top ten take about 0.88%. Sequencing was performed on CD4+ T cells sorted from blood, taken at week 52, from a patient treated with tofacitinib. These receptors were taken from a human donor with alopecia areata. CDR3s leave out the opening cysteine and the closing phenylalanine or tryptophan. Each record gives: V gene, CDR3 protein.

V: TRBV27; CDR3: ASSSSGTGVSGYGYT
V: TRBV7-2; CDR3: ASSFTGDSGNTIY
V: TRBV29-1; CDR3: SQGRNWNEQF
V: TRBV30; CDR3: AWSVLRSPLH
V: TRBV6-5; CDR3: ASSYSGSRGQY
V: TRBV30; CDR3: AWSADGAYEQY
V: TRBV5-1; CDR3: ASSLVLNTEAF
V: TRBV9; CDR3: ASSDRDTYNEQF
V: TRBV29-1; CDR3: SVEGTDYSYNEQF
V: TRBV2; CDR3: ASSYSQETQY
V: TRBV5-4; CDR3: ASSLSPGPANEQF
V: TRBV11-2; CDR3: ASSLDRNNEQF
V: TRBV4-3; CDR3: ASSQDRQGAKVYGYT
V: TRBV10-3; CDR3: ATTSSGGTDTQY
V: TRBV29-1; CDR3: SVPGTATNIQY
V: TRBV7-2; CDR3: ASSSRSWGETYEQY
V: TRBV10-3; CDR3: ATEAGTAGRYT
V: TRBV30; CDR3: AWSATFGGVTDTQY
V: TRBV7-9; CDR3: ASSPDRTSTDTQY
V: TRBV23-1; CDR3: ASSRGYRSSQETQY
V: TRBV27; CDR3: ASSPPGLPREQY
V: TRBV29-1; CDR3: SVESGGGDEQY
V: TRBV27; CDR3: ASSLGPRYEQY
V: TRBV25-1; CDR3: ASSESTDGYT
V: TRBV30; CDR3: ACTTSRDNEQF
V: TRBV29-1; CDR3: SVEGLQLPTQY
V: TRBV29-1; CDR3: SVRGQNSYNEQF
V: TRBV4-3; CDR3: ASSHEGTAQHTDTQY
V: TRBV30; CDR3: AWSVQVRETQY
V: TRBV30; CDR3: AGLTGATEAF
V: TRBV29-1; CDR3: SVFVTTNYGYT
V: TRBV29-1; CDR3: SAQRGESTDTQY
V: TRBV12-5; CDR3: ASGSSYSYNEQF
V: TRBV30; CDR3: AWTRQIYNSPLH
V: TRBV7-2; CDR3: ASSSRSGDTQY